This TCR beta chain was sequenced in a study of T cell responses to AZD1222 COVID-19 vaccine. Remarks on this clone: Its target is unknown. This sample also contains other DNA sequences that code for the same CDR3.

Findings of the study overall: All repertoire sampling was performed exclusively after the peak T cell response. White British ancestry dominated among donors, who included more females, and clonal diversity was possibly underestimated. Regions 160-218 and 743-854 dominated among vaccine-associated CD4 TCRs spanning spike. Per reports, nearly half of all spike-specific TCRs target regions that are unmutated in variants.

The repertoire was sequenced with immunoSEQ multiplex PCR; TCRdb's copy has only in-frame clones and lacks some. This sample yields about 180,000 clones, of which 85% to 95% are seen a single time; more than 1.5% belongs to the top ten. Trimming pared 2 bases from V and 5 bases from J, leaving 3 bases between. The CDR3 has 12 amino acids. Germline CDR1 MDHEN, CDR2 SYDVKM. The V gene is TRBV28, the J gene TRBJ2-2; unclear D gene. The clonotype comes from an adult who received the AZD1222 COVID-19 vaccine. The input for sequencing was peripheral blood, taken 28 days after the second AZD1222 dose. CDR3 nucleotides: TGTGCCAGCAGTTTAAATACCGGGGAGCTGTTTTTT. It specifies CASSLNTGELFF. Drawing the rest from reference TRBV28 and TRBJ2-2, the complete variable domain is DVKVTQSSRYLVKRTGEKVFLECVQDMDHENMFWYRQDPGLGLRLIYFSYDVKMKEKGDIPEGYSVSREKKERFSLILESASTNQTSMYLCASSLNTGELFFGEGSRLTVL.